This is a list of T cell receptor beta chains from one sample in a study of molecular identifiers for immune sequencing clone quantification. TCRdb called the PCR reads again in MiXCR, with one record for every CDR3 protein. The data show about 640,000 distinct CDR3 sequences, approximately 20% seen once. Specimen: naive CD8+ T cells from blood, with Jurkat cell RNA spiked in. These receptors all come from a human donor in good health. Some libraries in this study had Jurkat cell RNA spiked in. CDR3s include the opening cysteine and the closing phenylalanine or tryptophan.

j_call v_call cdr3_aa
TRBJ2-2 TRBV5-1 CASSFLMTTGELFF
TRBJ1-1 TRBV13 CASSSRGGGTEAFF
TRBJ2-1 TRBV28 CASSLRGGSGRYEQFF
TRBJ2-7 TRBV11-3 CASSLGTGMDYEQYF
TRBJ2-3 TRBV20-1 CSASSPDRPNTDTQYF
TRBJ1-4 TRBV28 CATELGDRDEKLFF
TRBJ2-1 TRBV20-1 CSATIPGQGTYNEQFF
TRBJ2-5 TRBV10-3 CAIRGTSGGQTQYF
TRBJ1-2 TRBV6-2/TRBV6-3 CASSHLANYGYTF
TRBJ2-1 TRBV24-1 CATGPPRGEQFF
TRBJ2-7 TRBV28 CASSFRWKQVYEQYF
TRBJ2-1 TRBV11-3 CASSARDGYNEQFF
TRBJ2-3 TRBV5-1 CASSMSWTSGGSTDTQYF
TRBJ2-2 TRBV27 CASRYRGQGNTGELFF
TRBJ1-2 TRBV12-3/TRBV12-4 CASSSPSDAGLYTF
TRBJ2-7 TRBV4-1 CASSQEKAGGAYEQYF
TRBJ1-5 TRBV21-1 CASSKREGYSNQPQHF
TRBJ2-2 TRBV6-2/TRBV6-3 CASSYREPGELFF
TRBJ2-3 TRBV27 CASSFLARVTDTQYF
TRBJ2-7 TRBV20-1 CSASYPARSYEQYF
TRBJ2-6 TRBV7-9 CASSLRPGSGANVLTF
TRBJ2-7 TRBV12-3/TRBV12-4 CASSSAGTGNEQYF
TRBJ2-7 TRBV4-1 CASSQAQGQTYEQYF
TRBJ2-3 TRBV6-5 CASRSEGGTDTQYF
TRBJ2-1 TRBV10-3 CAIRRQGTLNNEQFF
TRBJ2-2 TRBV12-3/TRBV12-4 CASSGMTGELFF
TRBJ2-7 TRBV2 CAARRGGEQYF
TRBJ1-1 TRBV3-1 CASSPRGPGAYTEAFF
TRBJ2-2 TRBV30 CAWSSGVNTGELFF
TRBJ2-7 TRBV20-1 CSASVHEGSYEQYF
TRBJ2-7 TRBV20-1 CSARDKREVYEQYF
TRBJ2-7 TRBV6-1 CASYGLAGVHEQYF
TRBJ2-5 TRBV5-6 CASSLDLVTQYF
TRBJ2-2 TRBV13 CASRPQDGGLGGELFF
TRBJ2-3 TRBV6-2/TRBV6-3 CATNPSALGDTQYF